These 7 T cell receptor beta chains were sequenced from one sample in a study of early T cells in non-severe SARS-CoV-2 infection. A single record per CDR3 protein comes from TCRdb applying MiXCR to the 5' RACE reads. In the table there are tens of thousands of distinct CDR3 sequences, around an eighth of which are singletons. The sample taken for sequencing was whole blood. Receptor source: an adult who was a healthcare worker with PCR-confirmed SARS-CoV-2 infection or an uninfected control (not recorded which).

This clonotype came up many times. CDR3 sequence (DNA): TGTGCCAGCAGTTACTTTACGGAGACCCAGTACTTC. Translation: CASSYFTETQYF. The genes are TRBV6-2 or TRBV6-3 and TRBJ2-5; D is unresolved. V was clipped by 1 base and J by 5 bases, with 5 bases between them. This CDR3 is built from 12 residues. Germline V gives CDR1 MNHEY, CDR2 SVGEGT.

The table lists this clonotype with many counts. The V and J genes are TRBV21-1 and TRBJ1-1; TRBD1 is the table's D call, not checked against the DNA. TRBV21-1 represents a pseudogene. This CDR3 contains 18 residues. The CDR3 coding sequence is TGTGCCAGCAGCAAAGCCACAGGGGGAATCGGTTACGACACTGAAGCTTTCTTT. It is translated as CASSKATGGIGYDTEAFF.

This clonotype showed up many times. The CDR3 region has the DNA TGCAGCGCAGGAGGGGGGGCAGGGTCGAATGAGCAGTTCTTC. Its protein product is CSAGGGAGSNEQFF. This sequence joins TRBV29-1 and TRBJ2-1, with D perhaps matching TRBD2 (7 bases). Germline assignment: CDR1 SQVTM and CDR2 ANQGSEA. This CDR3 region has 14 residues. V lost 7 bases, J lost 7 bases, and 20 bases lay in between.

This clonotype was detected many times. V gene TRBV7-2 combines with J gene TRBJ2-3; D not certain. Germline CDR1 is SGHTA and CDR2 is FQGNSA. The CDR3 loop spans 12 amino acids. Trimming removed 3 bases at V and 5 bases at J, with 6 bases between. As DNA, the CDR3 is TGTGCCAGCAGCTTGAACCGAGATACGCAGTATTTT. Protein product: CASSLNRDTQYF.

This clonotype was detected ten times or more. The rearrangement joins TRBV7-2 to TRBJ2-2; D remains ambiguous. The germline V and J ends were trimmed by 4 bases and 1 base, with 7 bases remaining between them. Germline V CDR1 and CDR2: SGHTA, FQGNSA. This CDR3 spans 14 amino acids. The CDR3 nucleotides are TGTGCCAGCAGCTCGACCGGGAACACCGGGGAGCTGTTTTTT. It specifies CASSSTGNTGELFF.

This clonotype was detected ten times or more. The CDR3 sequence is CASSLLGLNYEQYF. Written as DNA, the CDR3 is TGTGCCAGCAGCTTACTCGGACTGAACTACGAGCAGTACTTC. This chain connects TRBV11-2 to TRBJ2-7; a weak D match, TRBD2 (5 bases). The CDR3 is 14 amino acids. Between the trimmed V and J ends, which lost 2 bases and 3 bases, there was a span of 11 bases. The V gene's germline CDR1 is SGHAT and CDR2 FQNNGV.

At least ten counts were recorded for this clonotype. The CDR3 region has the DNA TGTGCCAGCACTTCCTCCTCCTACGAGCAGTACTTC. It translates to CASTSSSYEQYF. This rearrangement joins TRBV7-6 to TRBJ2-7; D uncertain. Trimming left V 7 bases short and J 0 bases short, with 7 bases between. Germline V gene sequence: CDR1 SGHVS, CDR2 FNYEAQ. The CDR3 covers 12 residues.